This TCR beta chain originates from a study of T cells in localized non-small cell lung cancer. Study-level findings and limits: Heterogeneity is still possible, as just one tumor region was sequenced. Uninvolved adjacent lung showed peak T cell clonality, exceeding tumor. Higher adjacent-lung clonality was associated with shorter survival.

As for this clone: As yet, its antigen is unknown.

Data came from immunoSEQ multiplex PCR; TCRdb stores just in-frame clones and leaves some out. Of around 25,000 clones listed, roughly 89% are singletons. Germline V gives CDR1 KGHSH, CDR2 LQKENI. V trimming: 2 bases; J trimming: 2 bases; junction bases outside the gene matches: 17. The CDR3 covers 21 residues. This clonotype was obtained from a man aged 40-75 years with stage I squamous cell lung carcinoma. The material was peripheral blood, obtained before any cancer treatment. The rearrangement links TRBV18 to TRBJ2-3; TRBD2 aligns across 12 bases. The CDR3 DNA sequence: TGTGCCAGCTCACCATCGGGGTTGGCAAGGACTAGCGGGGTACCCACAGATACGCAGTATTTT. It codes for CASSPSGLARTSGVPTDTQYF.